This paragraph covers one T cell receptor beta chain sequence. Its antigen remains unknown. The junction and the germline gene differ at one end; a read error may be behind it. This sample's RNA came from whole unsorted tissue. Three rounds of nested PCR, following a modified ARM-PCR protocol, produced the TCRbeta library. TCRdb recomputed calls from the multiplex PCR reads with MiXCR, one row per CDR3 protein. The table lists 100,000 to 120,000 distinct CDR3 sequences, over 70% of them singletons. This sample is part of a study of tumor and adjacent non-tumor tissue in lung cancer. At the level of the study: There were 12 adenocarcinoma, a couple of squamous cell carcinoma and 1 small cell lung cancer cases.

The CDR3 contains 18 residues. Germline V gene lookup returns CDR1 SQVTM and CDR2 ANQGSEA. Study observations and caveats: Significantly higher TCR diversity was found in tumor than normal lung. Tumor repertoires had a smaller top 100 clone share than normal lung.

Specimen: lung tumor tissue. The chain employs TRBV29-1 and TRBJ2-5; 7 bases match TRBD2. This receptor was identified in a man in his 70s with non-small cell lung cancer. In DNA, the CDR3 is TGCAGCCTTGAATTCTATTGGATTAACGGGGGGAAACAAGAGACCCAGTACTTC. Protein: CSLEFYWINGGKQETQYF.